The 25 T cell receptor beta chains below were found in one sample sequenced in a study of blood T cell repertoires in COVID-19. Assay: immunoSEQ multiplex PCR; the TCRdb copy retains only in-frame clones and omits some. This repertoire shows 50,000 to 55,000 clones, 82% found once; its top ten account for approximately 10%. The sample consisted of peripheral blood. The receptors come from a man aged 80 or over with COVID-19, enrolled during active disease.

The CDR3 DNA follows: TGTGCCAGCAGTTACGACAGGGCGGGCAATCAGCCCCAGCATTTT. It specifies CASSYDRAGNQPQHF. The gene calls are TRBV6-6 and TRBJ1-5; TRBD1 agrees at 7 bases. This CDR3 contains 15 residues. Trimming cost V 2 bases and J 2 bases; bases outside gene matches: 3. CDR1 is MNHNY, CDR2 SVGAGI, per germline (reference sequence).

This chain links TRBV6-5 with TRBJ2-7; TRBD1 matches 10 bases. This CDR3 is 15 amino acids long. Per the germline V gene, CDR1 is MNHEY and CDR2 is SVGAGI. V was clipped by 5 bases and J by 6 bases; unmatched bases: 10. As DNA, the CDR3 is TGTGCCAGCAGTCGACCCGGGACAGGGGAGGTCGAGCAGTACTTC. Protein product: CASSRPGTGEVEQYF.

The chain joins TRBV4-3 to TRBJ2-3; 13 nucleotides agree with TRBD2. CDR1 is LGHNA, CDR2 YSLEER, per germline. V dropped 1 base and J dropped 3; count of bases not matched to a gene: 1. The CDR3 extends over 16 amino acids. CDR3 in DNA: TGCGCCAGCAGCCAAGGGACTAGCGGGAGAACAGATACGCAGTATTTT. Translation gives CASSQGTSGRTDTQYF.

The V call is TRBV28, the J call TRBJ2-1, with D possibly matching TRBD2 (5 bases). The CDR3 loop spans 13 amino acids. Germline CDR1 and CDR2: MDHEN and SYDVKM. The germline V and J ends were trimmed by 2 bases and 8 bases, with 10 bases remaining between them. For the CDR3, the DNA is TGTGCCAGCAGTTTACTAGCCCGAGATGAGCAGTTCTTC. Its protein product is CASSLLARDEQFF.

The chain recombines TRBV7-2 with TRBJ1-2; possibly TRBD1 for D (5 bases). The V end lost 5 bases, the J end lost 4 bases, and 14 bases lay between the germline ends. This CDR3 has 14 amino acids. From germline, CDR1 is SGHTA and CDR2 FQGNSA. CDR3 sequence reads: CASSPGGRAYGYTF. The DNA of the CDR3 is TGTGCCAGCAGCCCCGGGGGGAGGGCCTATGGCTACACCTTC.

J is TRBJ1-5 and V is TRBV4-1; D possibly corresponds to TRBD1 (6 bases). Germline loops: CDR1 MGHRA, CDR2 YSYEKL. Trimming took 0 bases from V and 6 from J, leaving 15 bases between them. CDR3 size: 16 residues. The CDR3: CASSQEGAGHTQPQHF. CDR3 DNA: TGCGCCAGCAGCCAAGAGGGGGCAGGGCACACTCAGCCCCAGCATTTT.

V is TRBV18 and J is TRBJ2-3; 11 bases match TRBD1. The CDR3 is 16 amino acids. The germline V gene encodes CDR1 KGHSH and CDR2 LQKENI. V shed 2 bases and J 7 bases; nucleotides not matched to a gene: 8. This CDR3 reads CASSPAGQGVVYTQYF. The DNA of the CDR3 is TGTGCCAGCTCACCAGCGGGACAGGGGGTAGTATATACGCAGTATTTT. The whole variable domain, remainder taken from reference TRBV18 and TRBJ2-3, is NAGVMQNPRHLVRRRGQEARLRCSPMKGHSHVYWYRQLPEEGLKFMVYLQKENIIDESGMPKERFSAEFPKEGPSILRIQQVVRGDSAAYFCASSPAGQGVVYTQYFGPGTRLTVL.

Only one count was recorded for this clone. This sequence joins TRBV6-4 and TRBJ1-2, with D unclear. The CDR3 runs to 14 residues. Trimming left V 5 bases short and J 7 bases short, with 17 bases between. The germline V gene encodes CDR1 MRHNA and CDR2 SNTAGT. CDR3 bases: TGTGCCAGCAGTCCCGATAGGCAGGTTGCTGGCTACACCTTC. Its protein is CASSPDRQVAGYTF.

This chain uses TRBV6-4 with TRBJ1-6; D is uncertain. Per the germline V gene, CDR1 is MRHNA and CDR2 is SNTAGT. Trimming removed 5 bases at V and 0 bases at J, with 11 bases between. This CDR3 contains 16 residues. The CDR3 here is CASSPNAGSYNSPLHF. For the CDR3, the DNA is TGTGCCAGCAGTCCAAACGCGGGCTCCTATAATTCACCCCTCCACTTT.

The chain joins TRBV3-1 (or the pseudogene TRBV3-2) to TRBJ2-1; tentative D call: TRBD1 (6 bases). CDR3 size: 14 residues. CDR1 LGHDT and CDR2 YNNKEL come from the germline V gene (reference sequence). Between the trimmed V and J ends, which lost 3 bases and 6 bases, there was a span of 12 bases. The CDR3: CASSQGAFANEQFF. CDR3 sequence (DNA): TGTGCCAGCAGCCAGGGGGCCTTCGCCAATGAGCAGTTCTTC.

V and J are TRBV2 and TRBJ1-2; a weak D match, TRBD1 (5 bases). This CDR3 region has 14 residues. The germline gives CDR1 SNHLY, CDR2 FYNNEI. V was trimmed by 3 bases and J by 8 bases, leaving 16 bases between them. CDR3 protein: CASSDLNRMGGYTF. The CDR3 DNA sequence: TGTGCCAGCAGTGATTTGAACAGGATGGGCGGCTACACCTTC.

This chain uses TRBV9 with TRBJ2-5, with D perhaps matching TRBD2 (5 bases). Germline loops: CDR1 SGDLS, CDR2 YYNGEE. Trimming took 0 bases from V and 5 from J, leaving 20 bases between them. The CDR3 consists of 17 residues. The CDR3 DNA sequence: TGTGCCAGCAGCGTAGCATTCAGCGGAGGAGGCGGGGAGACCCAGTACTTC. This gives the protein CASSVAFSGGGGETQYF.

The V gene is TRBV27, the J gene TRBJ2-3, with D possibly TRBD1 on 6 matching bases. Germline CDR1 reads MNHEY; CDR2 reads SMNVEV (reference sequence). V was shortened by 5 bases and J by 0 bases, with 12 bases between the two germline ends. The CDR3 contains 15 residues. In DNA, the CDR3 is TGTGCCAGCAGTCCTCGACAGGCTAGCACAGATACGCAGTATTTT. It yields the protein CASSPRQASTDTQYF.

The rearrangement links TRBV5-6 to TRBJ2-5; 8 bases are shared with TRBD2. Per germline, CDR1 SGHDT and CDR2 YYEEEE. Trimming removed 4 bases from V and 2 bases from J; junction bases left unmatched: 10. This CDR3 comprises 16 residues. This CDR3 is CASSQITSGVQETQYF. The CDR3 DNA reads TGTGCCAGCAGCCAAATTACTAGCGGAGTTCAAGAGACCCAGTACTTC.

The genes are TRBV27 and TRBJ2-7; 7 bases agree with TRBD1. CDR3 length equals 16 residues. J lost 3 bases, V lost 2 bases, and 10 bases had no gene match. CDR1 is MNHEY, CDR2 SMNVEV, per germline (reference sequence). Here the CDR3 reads CASSLTRQGGNYEQYF. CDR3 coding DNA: TGTGCCAGCAGTTTAACCAGACAGGGTGGGAACTACGAGCAGTACTTC.

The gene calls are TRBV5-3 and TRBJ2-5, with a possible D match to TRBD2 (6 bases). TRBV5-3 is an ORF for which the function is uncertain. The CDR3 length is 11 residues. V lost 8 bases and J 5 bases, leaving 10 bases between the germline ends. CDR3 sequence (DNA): TGTGCCAGCCTGGAGGGGGAGACCCAGTACTTC. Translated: CASLEGETQYF.

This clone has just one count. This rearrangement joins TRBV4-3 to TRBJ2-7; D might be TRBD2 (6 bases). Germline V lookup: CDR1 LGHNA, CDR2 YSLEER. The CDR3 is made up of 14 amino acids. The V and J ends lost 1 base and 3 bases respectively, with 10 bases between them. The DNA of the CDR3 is TGCGCCAGCAGCCAAGGGACGGGGGACTACGAGCAGTACTTC. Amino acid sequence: CASSQGTGDYEQYF.

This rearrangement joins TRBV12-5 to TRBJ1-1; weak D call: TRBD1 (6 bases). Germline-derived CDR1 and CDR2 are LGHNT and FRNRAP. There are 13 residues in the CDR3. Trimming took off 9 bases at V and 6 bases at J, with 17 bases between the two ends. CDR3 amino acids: CASRGRGGAEAFF. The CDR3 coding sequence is TGTGCTAGCCGTGGGCGGGGGGGCGCTGAAGCTTTCTTT.

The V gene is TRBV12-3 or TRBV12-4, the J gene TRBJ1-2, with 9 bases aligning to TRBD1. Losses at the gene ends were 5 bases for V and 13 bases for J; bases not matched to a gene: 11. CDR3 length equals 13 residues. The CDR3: CASSLTGTGISTF. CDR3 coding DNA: TGTGCCAGCAGTCTGACCGGGACAGGGATTAGCACCTTC.

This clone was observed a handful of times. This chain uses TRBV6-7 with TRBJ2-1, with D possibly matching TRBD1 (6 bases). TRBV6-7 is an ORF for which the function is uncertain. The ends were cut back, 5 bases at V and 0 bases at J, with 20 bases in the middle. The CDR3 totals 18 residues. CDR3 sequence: CASSPLPGTLSSYNEQFF. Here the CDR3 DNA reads TGTGCCAGCAGTCCCCTCCCCGGGACACTAAGCTCCTACAATGAGCAGTTCTTC.

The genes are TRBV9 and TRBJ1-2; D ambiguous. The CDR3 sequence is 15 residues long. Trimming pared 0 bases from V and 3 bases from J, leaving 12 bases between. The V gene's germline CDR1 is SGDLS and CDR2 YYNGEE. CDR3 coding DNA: TGTGCCAGCAGCGTAGGAGCTCTCGAGGACTATGGCTACACCTTC. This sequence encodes CASSVGALEDYGYTF.

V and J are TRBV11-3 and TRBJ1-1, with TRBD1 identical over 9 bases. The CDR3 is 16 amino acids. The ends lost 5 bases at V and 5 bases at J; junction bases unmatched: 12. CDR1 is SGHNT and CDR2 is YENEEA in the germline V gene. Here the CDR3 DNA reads TGTGCCAGCAGCCTCGGGACAGGGAGCGGGGAAACTGAAGCTTTCTTT. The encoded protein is CASSLGTGSGETEAFF.

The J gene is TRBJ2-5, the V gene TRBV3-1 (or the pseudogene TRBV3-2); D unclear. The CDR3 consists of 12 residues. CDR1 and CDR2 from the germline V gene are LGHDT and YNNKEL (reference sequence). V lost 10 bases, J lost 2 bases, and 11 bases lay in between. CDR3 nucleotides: TGTGCCACCTTAAAGACACAAGAGACCCAGTACTTC. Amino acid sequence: CATLKTQETQYF.

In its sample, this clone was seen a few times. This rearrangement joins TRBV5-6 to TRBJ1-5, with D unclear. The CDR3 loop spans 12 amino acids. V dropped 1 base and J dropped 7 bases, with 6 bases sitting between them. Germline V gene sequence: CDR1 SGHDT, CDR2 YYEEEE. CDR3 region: CASSLSGQPQHF. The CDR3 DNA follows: TGTGCCAGCAGCTTGAGTGGCCAGCCCCAGCATTTT.

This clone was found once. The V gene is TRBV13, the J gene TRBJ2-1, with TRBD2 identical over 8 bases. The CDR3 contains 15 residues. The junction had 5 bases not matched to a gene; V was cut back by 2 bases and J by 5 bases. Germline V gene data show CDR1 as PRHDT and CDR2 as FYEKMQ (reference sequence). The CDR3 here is CASSLQRGSNNEQFF. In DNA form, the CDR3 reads TGTGCCAGCAGCTTACAGCGGGGGAGTAACAATGAGCAGTTCTTC.